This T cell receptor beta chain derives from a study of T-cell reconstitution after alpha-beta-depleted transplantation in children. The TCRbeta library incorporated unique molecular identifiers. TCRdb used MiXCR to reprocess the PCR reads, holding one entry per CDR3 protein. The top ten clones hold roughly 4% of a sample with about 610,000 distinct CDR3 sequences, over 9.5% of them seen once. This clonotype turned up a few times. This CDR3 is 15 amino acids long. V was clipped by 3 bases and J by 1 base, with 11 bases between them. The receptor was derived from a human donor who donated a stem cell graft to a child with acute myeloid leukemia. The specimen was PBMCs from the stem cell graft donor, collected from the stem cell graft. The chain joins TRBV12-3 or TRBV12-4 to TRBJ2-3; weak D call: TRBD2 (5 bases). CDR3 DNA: TGTGCCAGCAGTTTTAGGAGGAGTGGCACAGATACGCAGTATTTT. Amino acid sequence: CASSFRRSGTDTQYF.